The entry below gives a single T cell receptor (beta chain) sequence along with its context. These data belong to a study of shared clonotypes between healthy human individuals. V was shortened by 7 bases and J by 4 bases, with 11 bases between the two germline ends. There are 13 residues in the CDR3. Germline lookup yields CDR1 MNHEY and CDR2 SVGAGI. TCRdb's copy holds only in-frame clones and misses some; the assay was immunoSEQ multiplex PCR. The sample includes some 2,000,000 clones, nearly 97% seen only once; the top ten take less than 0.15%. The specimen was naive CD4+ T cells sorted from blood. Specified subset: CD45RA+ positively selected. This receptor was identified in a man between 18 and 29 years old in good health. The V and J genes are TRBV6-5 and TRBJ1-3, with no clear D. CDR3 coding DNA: TGTGCCAGCACCCAGAGTTTGGGAAACACCATATATTTT. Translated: CASTQSLGNTIYF.